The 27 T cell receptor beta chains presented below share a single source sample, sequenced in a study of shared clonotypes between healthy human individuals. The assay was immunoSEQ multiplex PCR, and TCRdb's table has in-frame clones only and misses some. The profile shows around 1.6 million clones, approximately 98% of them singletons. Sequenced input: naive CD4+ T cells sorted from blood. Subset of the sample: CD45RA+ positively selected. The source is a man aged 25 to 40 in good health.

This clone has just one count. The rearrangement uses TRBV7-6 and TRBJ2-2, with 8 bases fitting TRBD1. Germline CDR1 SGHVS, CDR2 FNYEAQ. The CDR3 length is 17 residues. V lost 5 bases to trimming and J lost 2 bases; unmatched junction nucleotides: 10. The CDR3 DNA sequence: TGTGCCAGCAGCACAAGACCGACAGGGGTCAACACCGGGGAGCTGTTTTTT. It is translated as CASSTRPTGVNTGELFF.

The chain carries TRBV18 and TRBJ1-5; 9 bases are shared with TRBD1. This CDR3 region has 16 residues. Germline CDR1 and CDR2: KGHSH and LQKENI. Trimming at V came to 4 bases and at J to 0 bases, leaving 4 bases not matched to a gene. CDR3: CASSLGTGYSNQPQHF. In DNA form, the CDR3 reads TGTGCCAGCTCACTCGGGACAGGGTATAGCAATCAGCCCCAGCATTTT. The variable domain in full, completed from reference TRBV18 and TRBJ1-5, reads NAGVMQNPRHLVRRRGQEARLRCSPMKGHSHVYWYRQLPEEGLKFMVYLQKENIIDESGMPKERFSAEFPKEGPSILRIQQVVRGDSAAYFCASSLGTGYSNQPQHFGDGTRLSIL.

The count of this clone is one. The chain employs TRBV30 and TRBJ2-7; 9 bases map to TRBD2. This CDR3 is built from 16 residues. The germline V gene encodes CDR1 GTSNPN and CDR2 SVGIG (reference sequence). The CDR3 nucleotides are TGTGCGGGGTCCCTCTTAACTAGCGGGCCGCTCTACGAGCAGTACTTC. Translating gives CAGSLLTSGPLYEQYF. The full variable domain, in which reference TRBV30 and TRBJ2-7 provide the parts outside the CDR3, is SQTIHQWPATLVQPVGSPLSLECTVEGTSNPNLYWYRQAAGRGLQLLFYSVGIGQISSEVPQNLSASRPQDRQFILSSKKLLLSDSGFYLCAGSLLTSGPLYEQYFGPGTRLTVT.

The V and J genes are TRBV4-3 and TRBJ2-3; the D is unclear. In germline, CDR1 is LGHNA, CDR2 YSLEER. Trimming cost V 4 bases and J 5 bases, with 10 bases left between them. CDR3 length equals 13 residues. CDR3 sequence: CASSRAGVDTQYF. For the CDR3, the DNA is TGCGCCAGCAGCCGAGCTGGAGTAGATACGCAGTATTTT.

CDR3 in amino acids: CASSMRPTNTEAFF. Written as DNA, the CDR3 is TGTGCCAGTAGTATGAGACCAACGAACACTGAAGCTTTCTTT. The chain is built from TRBV19 and TRBJ1-1, with no clear D. CDR1 and CDR2 from the germline V gene are LNHDA and SQIVND (reference sequence). The CDR3 is made up of 14 amino acids. V dropped 3 bases and J dropped 1 base, with 9 bases sitting between them.

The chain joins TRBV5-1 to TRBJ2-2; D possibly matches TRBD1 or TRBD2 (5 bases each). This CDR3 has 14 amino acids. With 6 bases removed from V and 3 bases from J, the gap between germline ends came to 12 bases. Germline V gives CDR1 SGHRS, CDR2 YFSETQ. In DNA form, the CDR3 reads TGCGCCAGCACCTCCGGGACCTACACCGGGGAGCTGTTTTTT. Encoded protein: CASTSGTYTGELFF.

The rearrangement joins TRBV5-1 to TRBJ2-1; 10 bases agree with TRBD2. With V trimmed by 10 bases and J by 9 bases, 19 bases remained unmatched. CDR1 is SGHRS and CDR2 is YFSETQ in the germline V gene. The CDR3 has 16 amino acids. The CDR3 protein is CASKQASSGSRGEQFF. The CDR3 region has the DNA TGCGCCTCTAAGCAGGCGTCTAGCGGGAGCCGGGGTGAGCAGTTCTTC.

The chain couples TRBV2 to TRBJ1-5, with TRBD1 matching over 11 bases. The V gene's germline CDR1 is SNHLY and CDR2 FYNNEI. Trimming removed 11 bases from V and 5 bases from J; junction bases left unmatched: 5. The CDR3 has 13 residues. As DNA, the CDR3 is TGTGCCGGGGGACAGGGGGAGGATCAGCCCCAGCATTTT. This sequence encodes CAGGQGEDQPQHF.

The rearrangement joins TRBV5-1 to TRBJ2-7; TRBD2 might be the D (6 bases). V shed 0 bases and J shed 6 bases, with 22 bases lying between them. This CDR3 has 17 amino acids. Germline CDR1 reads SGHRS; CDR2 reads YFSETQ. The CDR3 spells CASSLDPVLHRRGEQYF. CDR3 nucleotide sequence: TGCGCCAGCAGCTTGGACCCCGTCCTACACCGGCGGGGCGAGCAGTACTTC.

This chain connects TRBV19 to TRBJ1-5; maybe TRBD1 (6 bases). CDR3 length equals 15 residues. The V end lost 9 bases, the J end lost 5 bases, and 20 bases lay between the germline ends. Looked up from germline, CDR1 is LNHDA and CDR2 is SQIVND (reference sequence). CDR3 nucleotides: TGTGCCAGCCGGACAGCTGACAGGACCCATCAGCCCCAGCATTTT. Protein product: CASRTADRTHQPQHF.

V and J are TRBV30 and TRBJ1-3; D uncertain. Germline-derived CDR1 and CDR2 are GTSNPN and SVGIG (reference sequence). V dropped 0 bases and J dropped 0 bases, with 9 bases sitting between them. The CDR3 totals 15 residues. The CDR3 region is CAWSVRLDSGNTIYF. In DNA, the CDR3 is TGTGCCTGGAGTGTAAGACTTGACTCTGGAAACACCATATATTTT.

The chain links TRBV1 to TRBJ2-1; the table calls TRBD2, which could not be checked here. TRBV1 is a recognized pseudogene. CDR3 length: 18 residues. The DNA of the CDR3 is TGCACCAGCAGCCAAGACTCGCACGGGAGTGGGTCCTACAATGAGCAGTTCTTC. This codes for CTSSQDSHGSGSYNEQFF.

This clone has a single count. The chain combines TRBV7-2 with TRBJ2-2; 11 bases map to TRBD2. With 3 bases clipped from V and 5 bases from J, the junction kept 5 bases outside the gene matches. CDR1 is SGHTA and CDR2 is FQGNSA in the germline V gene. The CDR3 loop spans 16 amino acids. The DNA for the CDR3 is TGTGCCAGCAGCTTCCTAGCGGGAGGAGGAACCGGGGAGCTGTTTTTT. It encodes CASSFLAGGGTGELFF.

The CDR3 coding sequence is TGTGCCATCAGTGGCAGGGGCCCCTCCTACGAGCAGTACTTC. It yields the protein CAISGRGPSYEQYF. The chain recombines TRBV10-3 with TRBJ2-7; D might be TRBD1 (6 bases). The V end was cut by 4 bases, the J end by 0 bases, with 10 bases between. The CDR3 has 14 residues. Germline CDR1 and CDR2: ENHRY and SYGVKD.

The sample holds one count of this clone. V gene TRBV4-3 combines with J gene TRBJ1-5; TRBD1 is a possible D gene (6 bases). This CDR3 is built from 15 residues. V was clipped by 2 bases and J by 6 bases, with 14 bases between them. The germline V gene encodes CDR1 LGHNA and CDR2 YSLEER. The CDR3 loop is CASSQNRGHSQPQHF. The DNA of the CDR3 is TGCGCCAGCAGCCAAAATAGGGGACATAGTCAGCCCCAGCATTTT.

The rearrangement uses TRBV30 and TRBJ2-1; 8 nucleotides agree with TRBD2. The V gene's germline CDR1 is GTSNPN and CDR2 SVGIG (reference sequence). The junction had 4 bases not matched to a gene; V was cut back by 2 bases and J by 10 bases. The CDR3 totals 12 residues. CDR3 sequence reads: CAWSPGRVEQFF. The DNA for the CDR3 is TGTGCCTGGAGTCCCGGGAGGGTCGAGCAGTTCTTC.

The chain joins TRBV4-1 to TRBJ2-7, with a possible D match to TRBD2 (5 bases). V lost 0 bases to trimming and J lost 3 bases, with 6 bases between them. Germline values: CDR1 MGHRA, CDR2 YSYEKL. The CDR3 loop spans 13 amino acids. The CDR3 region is CASSQEEGYEQYF. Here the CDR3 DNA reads TGCGCCAGCAGCCAAGAAGAGGGCTACGAGCAGTACTTC.

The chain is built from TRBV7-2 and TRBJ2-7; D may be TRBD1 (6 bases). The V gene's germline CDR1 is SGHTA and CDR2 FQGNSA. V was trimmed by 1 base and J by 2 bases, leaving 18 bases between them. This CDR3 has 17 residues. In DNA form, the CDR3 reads TGTGCCAGCAGCTTAGTGGGTTTGGGCGAGGGGGCCTACGAGCAGTACTTC. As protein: CASSLVGLGEGAYEQYF.

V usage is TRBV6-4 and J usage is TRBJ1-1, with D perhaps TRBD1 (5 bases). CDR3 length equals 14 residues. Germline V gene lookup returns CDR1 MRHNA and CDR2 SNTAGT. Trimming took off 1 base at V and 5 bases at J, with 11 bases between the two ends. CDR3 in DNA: TGTGCCAGCAGTGACTTAGCTTGGGGGACTGAAGCTTTCTTT. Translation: CASSDLAWGTEAFF.

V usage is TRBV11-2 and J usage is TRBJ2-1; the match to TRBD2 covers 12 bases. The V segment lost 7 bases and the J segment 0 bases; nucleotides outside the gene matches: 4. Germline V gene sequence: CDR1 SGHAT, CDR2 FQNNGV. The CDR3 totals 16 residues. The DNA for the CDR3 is TGTGCCAGCATTCGACTAGCGGGAGACTCCTACAATGAGCAGTTCTTC. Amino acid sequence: CASIRLAGDSYNEQFF.

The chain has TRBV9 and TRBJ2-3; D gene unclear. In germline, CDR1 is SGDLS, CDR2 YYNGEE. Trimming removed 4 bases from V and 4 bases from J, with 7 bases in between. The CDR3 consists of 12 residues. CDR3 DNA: TGTGCCAGCAGCTTCTCCCCAGATACGCAGTATTTT. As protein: CASSFSPDTQYF.

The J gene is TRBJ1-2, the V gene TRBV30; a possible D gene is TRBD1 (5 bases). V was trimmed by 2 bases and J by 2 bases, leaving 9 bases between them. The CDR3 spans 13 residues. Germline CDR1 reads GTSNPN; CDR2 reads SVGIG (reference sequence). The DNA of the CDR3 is TGTGCCTGGAGTCCGGGACTGAACTATGGCTACACCTTC. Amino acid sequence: CAWSPGLNYGYTF.

In nucleotides, the CDR3 is TGCGCCAGCAGCTTTCAGGGGGACACAGATACGCAGTATTTT. Protein product: CASSFQGDTDTQYF. The J gene is TRBJ2-3, the V gene TRBV5-1, with TRBD1 matching over 7 bases. The V segment lost 2 bases and the J segment 2 bases; nucleotides outside the gene matches: 2. Per the germline V gene, CDR1 is SGHRS and CDR2 is YFSETQ. This CDR3 is 14 amino acids long.

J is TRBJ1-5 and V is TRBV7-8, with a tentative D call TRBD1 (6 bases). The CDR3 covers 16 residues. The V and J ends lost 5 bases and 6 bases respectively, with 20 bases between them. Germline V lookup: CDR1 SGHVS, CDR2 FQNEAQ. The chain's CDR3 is CASSELAFRGGQPQHF. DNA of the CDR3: TGTGCCAGCAGCGAGCTCGCCTTTAGAGGGGGTCAGCCCCAGCATTTT.

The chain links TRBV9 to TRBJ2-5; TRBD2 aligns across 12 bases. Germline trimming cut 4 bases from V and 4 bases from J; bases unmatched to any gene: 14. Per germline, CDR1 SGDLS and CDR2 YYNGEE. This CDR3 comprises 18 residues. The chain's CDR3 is CASSPGGRLAGETETQYF. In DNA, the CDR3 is TGTGCCAGCAGCCCCGGGGGCCGACTAGCGGGAGAGACAGAGACCCAGTACTTC.

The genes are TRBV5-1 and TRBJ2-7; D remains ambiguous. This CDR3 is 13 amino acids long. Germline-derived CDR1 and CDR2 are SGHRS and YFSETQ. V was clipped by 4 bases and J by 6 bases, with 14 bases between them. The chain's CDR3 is CASSLSLGGEQYF. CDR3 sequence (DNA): TGCGCCAGCAGCCTGTCGTTGGGCGGCGAGCAGTACTTC.

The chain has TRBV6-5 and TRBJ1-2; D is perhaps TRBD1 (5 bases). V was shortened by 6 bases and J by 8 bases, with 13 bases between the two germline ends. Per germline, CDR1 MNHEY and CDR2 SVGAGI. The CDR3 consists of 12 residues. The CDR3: CASRRGLGGYTF. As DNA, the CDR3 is TGTGCCAGCAGAAGGGGCTTGGGGGGCTACACCTTC.